Below are 30 T cell receptor beta chains sequenced from a single sample in a study of T cell changes during pregnancy in multiple sclerosis. The data were produced by immunoSEQ multiplex PCR, yet TCRdb's version contains in-frame clones alone and is incomplete. The table records some 110,000 clones, 80% to 95% of them present only once. Sequencing was performed on peripheral blood, taken in the third trimester of pregnancy. Every receptor here comes from a female donor with multiple sclerosis, enrolled in a pregnancy study.

V usage is TRBV5-1 and J usage is TRBJ2-7; D possibly corresponds to TRBD1 (6 bases). Trimming took off 0 bases at V and 2 bases at J, with 12 bases between the two ends. Germline CDR1 reads SGHRS; CDR2 reads YFSETQ. The CDR3 spans 15 residues. The CDR3 is CASSLGFRDTYEQYF. In DNA form, the CDR3 reads TGCGCCAGCAGCTTGGGGTTCCGGGACACCTACGAGCAGTACTTC. Combining the CDR3 with reference TRBV5-1 and TRBJ2-7 gives the whole variable domain KAGVTQTPRYLIKTRGQQVTLSCSPISGHRSVSWYQQTPGQGLQFLFEYFSETQRNKGNFPGRFSGRQFSNSRSEMNVSTLELGDSALYLCASSLGFRDTYEQYFGPGTRLTVT.

The rearrangement links TRBV7-9 to TRBJ2-5; maybe TRBD1 (6 bases). Germline CDR1 and CDR2: SEHNR and FQNEAQ (reference sequence). V lost 7 bases and J 1 base, leaving 16 bases between the germline ends. The CDR3 runs 15 residues. The CDR3 protein is CASTSPGTSQETQYF. The CDR3 coding sequence is TGTGCCAGCACCTCACCCGGGACATCCCAAGAGACCCAGTACTTC.

The chain couples TRBV9 to TRBJ1-4, with TRBD1 identical over 9 bases. Germline V gives CDR1 SGDLS, CDR2 YYNGEE. This CDR3 has 14 residues. V gave up 4 bases and J gave up 8 bases; unmatched junction bases: 6. In DNA form, the CDR3 reads TGTGCCAGCAGCCCCCGGACAGGGGTAGAAAAACTGTTTTTT. It codes for CASSPRTGVEKLFF.

The V and J genes are TRBV20-1 and TRBJ1-3; D gene uncertain. CDR1 is DFQATT and CDR2 is SNEGSKA in the germline V gene (reference sequence). CDR3 length: 11 residues. V was trimmed by 0 bases and J by 11 bases, leaving 8 bases between them. CDR3: CSARDRESIYF. CDR3 DNA sequence: TGCAGTGCTAGAGATCGGGAGTCCATATATTTT.

The chain combines TRBV27 with TRBJ1-2; 10 bases are shared with TRBD1. The CDR3 is 15 residues long. Looked up from germline, CDR1 is MNHEY and CDR2 is SMNVEV (reference sequence). V shed 3 bases and J 6 bases; nucleotides not matched to a gene: 7. CDR3 nucleotides: TGTGCCAGCAGTTTCCTCGGACAGGGGGTTGATGGCTACACCTTC. Its protein product is CASSFLGQGVDGYTF.

The rearrangement joins TRBV30 to TRBJ1-5; D possibly corresponds to TRBD1 (5 bases). Trimming removed 5 bases at V and 4 bases at J, with 15 bases between. Germline V gene data show CDR1 as GTSNPN and CDR2 as SVGIG (reference sequence). This CDR3 is built from 14 residues. The DNA for the CDR3 is TGTGCCTGGGGTCCAGGGTTAGGAAATCAGCCCCAGCATTTT. This encodes CAWGPGLGNQPQHF.

V gene TRBV7-2 combines with J gene TRBJ1-6, with D uncertain. V was cut by 3 bases and J by 9 bases, with 9 bases left in between. CDR3 length equals 13 residues. In germline, CDR1 is SGHTA, CDR2 FQGNSA. This CDR3 reads CASSLGGFSPLHF. The CDR3 bases are TGTGCCAGCAGCTTGGGCGGGTTTTCACCCCTCCACTTT.

This chain links TRBV6-5 with TRBJ2-7; D possibly corresponds to TRBD2 (6 bases). Germline assignment: CDR1 MNHEY and CDR2 SVGAGI. CDR3 size: 15 residues. Deletions cut 5 bases from V and 4 bases from J, with 18 bases between. CDR3 sequence reads: CASSPGRGTGYEQYF. CDR3 bases: TGTGCCAGCAGTCCCGGGAGAGGGACTGGTTACGAGCAGTACTTC.

The CDR3 DNA is TGTGCCAGCAGCTTAGATTGGAAGGAGGGCGAGCAGTACTTC. This codes for CASSLDWKEGEQYF. The rearrangement uses TRBV7-8 and TRBJ2-7; D may be TRBD2 (6 bases). Trimming shortened V by 1 base and J by 6 bases, and 13 bases separated the two germline ends. The CDR3 spans 14 residues. Germline CDR1 reads SGHVS; CDR2 reads FQNEAQ.

V gene TRBV4-1 combines with J gene TRBJ2-3; TRBD2 matches at 10 bases. The CDR3 loop spans 17 amino acids. Germline V gene lookup returns CDR1 MGHRA and CDR2 YSYEKL. J gave up 2 bases and V 4 bases, and 9 bases lay outside the gene matches. This CDR3 reads CASSPFPGTSDTDTQYF. CDR3 in DNA: TGCGCCAGCAGCCCTTTCCCCGGGACTAGCGACACAGATACGCAGTATTTT.

The rearrangement joins TRBV6-6 to TRBJ2-7; 9 bases are shared with TRBD1. Per the germline V gene, CDR1 is MNHNY and CDR2 is SVGAGI (reference sequence). The CDR3 is 16 amino acids. V was clipped by 2 bases and J by 4 bases; unmatched bases: 9. The CDR3 nucleotides are TGTGCCAGCAGTTACCTGGGCGGACAGGGGAGATACGAGCAGTACTTC. Its translation is CASSYLGGQGRYEQYF.

In its sample, this clone was seen a few times. The rearrangement links TRBV4-1 to TRBJ1-1; tentatively, D is TRBD1 (5 bases). Germline V lookup: CDR1 MGHRA, CDR2 YSYEKL. The CDR3 spans 19 residues. Trimming removed 0 bases from V and 0 bases from J, with 20 bases in between. The CDR3 DNA follows: TGCGCCAGCAGCCAAGATAGGGCCGACAGCCGTACTCTGAACACTGAAGCTTTCTTT. This sequence encodes CASSQDRADSRTLNTEAFF.

Only one count was recorded for this clone. This sequence joins TRBV6-6 and TRBJ2-7; TRBD1 matches 8 bases. The CDR3 totals 15 residues. V shed 2 bases, J shed 1 base, and the junction held 4 bases outside the gene matches. The germline gives CDR1 MNHNY, CDR2 SVGAGI (reference sequence). The CDR3 region has the DNA TGTGCCAGCAGTTACGGCGGGACAGGATCCTACGAGCAGTACTTC. It specifies CASSYGGTGSYEQYF.

The chain couples TRBV30 to TRBJ1-2; 7 positions agree with TRBD1. CDR1 is GTSNPN and CDR2 is SVGIG in the germline V gene (reference sequence). V gave up 2 bases and J gave up 8 bases; unmatched junction bases: 14. The CDR3 length is 15 residues. CDR3 in amino acids: CAWSWAPGGIGGYTF. CDR3 in DNA: TGTGCCTGGAGTTGGGCCCCAGGGGGGATAGGCGGCTACACCTTC.

The rearrangement links TRBV5-1 to TRBJ2-5; a weak D match, TRBD2 (5 bases). CDR1 and CDR2 (germline): SGHRS, YFSETQ. The CDR3 consists of 15 residues. With 4 bases removed from V and 4 bases from J, the gap between germline ends came to 17 bases. The CDR3 nucleotides read TGCGCCAGCAGCCTCGACATAACCCGGGGAGAGACCCAGTACTTC. Amino acid sequence: CASSLDITRGETQYF.

This chain links TRBV4-2 with TRBJ1-2; 8 positions match TRBD1. Germline lookup yields CDR1 LGHNA and CDR2 YNFKEQ. J lost 7 bases, V lost 1 base, and 5 bases had no gene match. This CDR3 is 14 amino acids long. This CDR3 reads CASSQGTGNLGYTF. The CDR3 DNA sequence: TGTGCCAGCAGCCAAGGGACAGGGAATCTTGGCTACACCTTC.

The genes are TRBV10-3 and TRBJ2-3, with a weak D call TRBD1 (7 bases). Germline CDR1 and CDR2: ENHRY and SYGVKD. Trimming took 4 bases from V and 1 from J, leaving 18 bases between them. This CDR3 contains 17 residues. The CDR3 region has the DNA TGTGCCATCAGTGGCGGCAGGGGGACGGGGGGCACAGATACGCAGTATTTT. Translated: CAISGGRGTGGTDTQYF.

This sequence joins TRBV19 and TRBJ2-2; weak D call: TRBD1 (6 bases). Germline V gives CDR1 LNHDA, CDR2 SQIVND (reference sequence). The V gene lost 4 bases and the J gene lost 3 bases, with 12 bases spanning the gap. CDR3 length: 15 residues. CDR3 amino acids: CASSSPGVYTGELFF. The DNA for the CDR3 is TGTGCCAGTAGTAGCCCAGGGGTGTACACCGGGGAGCTGTTTTTT.

The chain has TRBV10-3 and TRBJ2-6, with TRBD1 matching 11 bases. The J segment lost 2 bases and the V segment lost 3 bases, leaving 6 bases of the junction unmatched. This CDR3 spans 18 amino acids. Germline V gene sequence: CDR1 ENHRY, CDR2 SYGVKD. The CDR3 region is CAISDGDRGSTGANVLTF. CDR3 DNA sequence: TGTGCCATCAGTGATGGGGACAGGGGGAGTACTGGGGCCAACGTCCTGACTTTC.

The genes are TRBV18 and TRBJ1-2; 9 nucleotides agree with TRBD1. The V gene end was trimmed by 6 bases and the J gene end by 6 bases; junction bases not matched to a gene: 5. The CDR3 is 13 residues long. CDR1 is KGHSH and CDR2 is LQKENI in the germline V gene. The CDR3 sequence is CASSKDRGDGYTF. DNA of the CDR3: TGTGCCAGCTCTAAGGACAGGGGAGATGGCTACACCTTC.

The rearrangement links TRBV7-9 to TRBJ1-2; TRBD1 is a possible D gene (6 bases). The CDR3 contains 14 residues. Germline CDR1 reads SEHNR; CDR2 reads FQNEAQ (reference sequence). V lost 5 bases and J lost 5, with 15 bases in between. The CDR3 region has the DNA TGTGCCAGCAGCCCAGGTGGGGGCCCGTATGGCTACACCTTC. It encodes CASSPGGGPYGYTF.

J is TRBJ2-4 and V is TRBV11-2, with TRBD1 matching 9 bases. The CDR3 is 16 residues long. CDR1 is SGHAT and CDR2 is FQNNGV in the germline V gene. V shed 7 bases, J shed 1 base, and the junction held 8 bases outside the gene matches. CDR3 in DNA: TGTGCCAGCACCCCTAACAGGGGGCTGGCCAAAAACATTCAGTACTTC. Translation: CASTPNRGLAKNIQYF.

As for this clone: The identical CDR3 is also encoded by other nucleotide sequences in the sample. The genes are TRBV5-1 and TRBJ1-5; D is possibly TRBD1 (5 bases). The germline V gene encodes CDR1 SGHRS and CDR2 YFSETQ. The CDR3 sequence is 15 residues long. The ends were cut back, 0 bases at V and 2 bases at J, with 9 bases in the middle. CDR3 region: CASSLEGAGNQPQHF. In DNA, the CDR3 is TGCGCCAGCAGCTTGGAAGGGGCAGGCAATCAGCCCCAGCATTTT.

The chain couples TRBV9 to TRBJ1-2; D is unresolved. From germline, CDR1 is SGDLS and CDR2 YYNGEE. This CDR3 contains 14 residues. The V end lost 0 bases, the J end lost 0 bases, and 6 bases lay between the germline ends. CDR3 amino acids: CASSVGAANYGYTF. For the CDR3, the DNA is TGTGCCAGCAGCGTAGGAGCCGCTAACTATGGCTACACCTTC.

The chain employs TRBV9 and TRBJ1-3, with D possibly being TRBD1 (5 bases). The germline V gene encodes CDR1 SGDLS and CDR2 YYNGEE. The CDR3 spans 16 residues. V dropped 4 bases and J dropped 4 bases, with 18 bases sitting between them. CDR3 loop: CASSPWDGGSGNTIYF. DNA for the CDR3: TGTGCCAGCAGCCCCTGGGACGGAGGGTCGGGAAACACCATATATTTT. The entire variable domain, with the rest obtained from reference TRBV9 and TRBJ1-3, is as follows: DSGVTQTPKHLITATGQRVTLRCSPRSGDLSVYWYQQSLDQGLQFLIQYYNGEERAKGNILERFSAQQFPDLHSELNLSSLELGDSALYFCASSPWDGGSGNTIYFGEGSWLTVV.

This chain connects TRBV14 to TRBJ1-2; D is unresolved. Germline V gives CDR1 SGHDN, CDR2 FVKESK. The V gene lost 1 base and the J gene lost 4 bases, with 10 bases spanning the gap. The CDR3 loop spans 14 amino acids. The CDR3 sequence: CASSQVITGYGYTF. The CDR3 coding sequence is TGTGCCAGCAGCCAAGTGATCACGGGCTATGGCTACACCTTC.

The V call is TRBV4-1, the J call TRBJ1-4, with D maybe TRBD1 (5 bases). The V gene lost 0 bases and the J gene lost 6 bases, with 11 bases spanning the gap. In germline, CDR1 is MGHRA, CDR2 YSYEKL. The CDR3 totals 15 residues. DNA of the CDR3: TGCGCCAGCAGCCAAGATGGGGGGATCGATGAAAAACTGTTTTTT. This encodes CASSQDGGIDEKLFF.

This chain uses TRBV13 with TRBJ1-1, with a possible D match to TRBD1 (6 bases). V gave up 3 bases and J gave up 1 base, with 12 bases separating them. Germline values: CDR1 PRHDT, CDR2 FYEKMQ (reference sequence). CDR3 size: 15 residues. Written as DNA, the CDR3 is TGTGCCAGCAGCTTCCCGACAGGTGGGAACACTGAAGCTTTCTTT. It is translated as CASSFPTGGNTEAFF.

The genes are TRBV2 and TRBJ1-1; D is unresolved. From germline, CDR1 is SNHLY and CDR2 FYNNEI. CDR3 length equals 14 residues. Trimming pared 4 bases from V and 4 bases from J, leaving 13 bases between. CDR3: CASSGRYRSTEAFF. The CDR3 nucleotides read TGTGCCAGCAGTGGCAGATATAGGAGCACTGAAGCTTTCTTT. The complete variable domain, with remaining parts taken from reference TRBV2 and TRBJ1-1, reads EPEVTQTPSHQVTQMGQEVILRCVPISNHLYFYWYRQILGQKVEFLVSFYNNEISEKSEIFDDQFSVERPDGSNFTLKIRSTKLEDSAMYFCASSGRYRSTEAFFGQGTRLTVV.

The rearrangement joins TRBV7-3 to TRBJ1-1, with TRBD1 matching over 7 bases. V was pared by 5 bases and J by 7 bases, with 10 bases of the junction left unmatched. CDR3 length: 14 amino acids. In germline, CDR1 is SGHTA, CDR2 FQGTGA. As DNA, the CDR3 is TGTGCCAGCAGCCCCGGAGGAGGGGGCAGTGAAGCTTTCTTT. It encodes CASSPGGGGSEAFF.